The rows below give T cell receptor beta chains drawn from one sample of a study of neurological immune-mediated disorders. TCRdb reprocessed the 5' RACE reads via MiXCR and lists one record per CDR3 protein. The table has 55,000 to 75,000 distinct CDR3 sequences, 2% to 3% seen once. The sequencing input was PBMCs. The receptors derive from a man over 45 with multiple sclerosis. The CDR3 runs from the conserved cysteine through the conserved F or W. D genes are given only for firm matches. For some rows the clone size is stated as once, few or many, or as a class when expanded; others skip it.

j_gene: TRBJ2-3; v_gene: TRBV3-1; d_gene: TRBD2; abundance: many; CDR3aa: CASSFQRGRDTQYF; CDR3nt: TGTGCCAGCAGCTTCCAGCGGGGCCGAGATACGCAGTATTTT
j_gene: TRBJ2-1; v_gene: TRBV7-2; d_gene: TRBD2; abundance: many; CDR3aa: CASSQLAGGGNEQFF; CDR3nt: TGTGCCAGCAGCCAGCTAGCGGGGGGCGGGAATGAGCAGTTCTTC
j_gene: TRBJ2-2; v_gene: TRBV15; d_gene: -; abundance: many; CDR3aa: CATSRLSPGTTGELFF; CDR3nt: TGTGCCACCAGCAGGTTATCCCCAGGGACCACCGGGGAGCTGTTTTTT
j_gene: TRBJ2-1; v_gene: TRBV12-5; d_gene: TRBD2; abundance: many; CDR3aa: CASGSFSGGAESSYNEQFF; CDR3nt: TGTGCTAGTGGGTCCTTTAGCGGGGGGGCTGAGAGCTCCTACAATGAGCAGTTCTTC
j_gene: TRBJ2-1; v_gene: TRBV7-8; d_gene: TRBD2; abundance: many; CDR3aa: CASSSGTSGGNEQFF; CDR3nt: TGTGCCAGCAGCTCTGGGACTAGCGGGGGCAATGAGCAGTTCTTC
j_gene: TRBJ2-2; v_gene: TRBV4-2; d_gene: TRBD1; abundance: many; CDR3aa: CASSQPGTGGNTGELFF; CDR3nt: TGTGCCAGCAGCCAACCAGGGACAGGGGGCAACACCGGGGAGCTGTTTTTT
j_gene: TRBJ2-5; v_gene: TRBV20-1; d_gene: -; abundance: many; CDR3aa: CSAYRVGRGTQYF; CDR3nt: TGCAGTGCTTACAGGGTCGGGCGGGGGACCCAGTACTTC
j_gene: TRBJ2-7; v_gene: TRBV29-1; d_gene: TRBD1; abundance: many; CDR3aa: CSVGQGSYEQYF; CDR3nt: TGCAGCGTTGGACAGGGATCCTACGAGCAGTACTTC
j_gene: TRBJ2-3; v_gene: TRBV27; d_gene: TRBD1; abundance: many; CDR3aa: CASTDRATDTQYF; CDR3nt: TGTGCCAGCACGGACAGGGCCACAGATACGCAGTATTTT
j_gene: TRBJ1-6; v_gene: TRBV20-1; d_gene: -; abundance: many; CDR3aa: CSAPIPGTAGSPLHF; CDR3nt: TGCAGTGCGCCCATACCCGGGACGGCCGGTTCACCCCTCCACTTT
j_gene: TRBJ2-7; v_gene: TRBV6-7; d_gene: -; abundance: many; CDR3aa: CASSYSMVVAYEQYF; CDR3nt: TGTGCCAGCAGTTACTCGATGGTGGTGGCCTACGAGCAGTACTTC
j_gene: TRBJ2-2; v_gene: TRBV4-3; d_gene: TRBD2; abundance: many; CDR3aa: CASSQNAGGSTGELFF; CDR3nt: TGCGCCAGCAGCCAAAACGCGGGGGGCAGCACCGGGGAGCTGTTTTTT
j_gene: TRBJ2-7; v_gene: TRBV6-5; d_gene: TRBD2; abundance: many; CDR3aa: CASSPGLADEQYF; CDR3nt: TGTGCCAGCAGTCCGGGACTAGCGGACGAGCAGTACTTC
j_gene: TRBJ1-5; v_gene: TRBV20-1; d_gene: -; abundance: many; CDR3aa: CSANDPDRGVPNQPQHF; CDR3nt: TGCAGTGCTAACGATCCCGACCGGGGGGTCCCCAATCAGCCCCAGCATTTT
j_gene: TRBJ2-7; v_gene: TRBV28; d_gene: TRBD1; abundance: many; CDR3aa: CASSLRQGGYEQYF; CDR3nt: TGTGCCAGCTCCCTTCGACAGGGGGGCTACGAGCAGTACTTC
j_gene: TRBJ1-2; v_gene: TRBV20-1; d_gene: TRBD1; abundance: many; CDR3aa: CSARDQTGANYGYTF; CDR3nt: TGCAGTGCTAGAGATCAGACAGGGGCTAACTATGGCTACACCTTC
j_gene: TRBJ2-5; v_gene: TRBV7-9; d_gene: TRBD2; abundance: many; CDR3aa: CASNRGDYQETQYF; CDR3nt: TGTGCCAGCAACCGGGGGGACTACCAAGAGACCCAGTACTTC
j_gene: TRBJ1-3; v_gene: TRBV7-2; d_gene: -; abundance: many; CDR3aa: CASSFSPPRLTTGNTIYF; CDR3nt: TGTGCCAGCAGCTTTAGCCCCCCGCGACTAACCACTGGAAACACCATATATTTT
j_gene: TRBJ2-5; v_gene: TRBV10-3; d_gene: -; abundance: many; CDR3aa: CAIGGGETQYF; CDR3nt: TGTGCCATCGGTGGGGGAGAGACCCAGTACTTC
j_gene: TRBJ2-7; v_gene: TRBV7-6; d_gene: TRBD1; abundance: -; CDR3aa: CASSSDRVHEQYF; CDR3nt: TGTGCCAGCAGCTCCGACAGGGTCCACGAGCAGTACTTC
j_gene: TRBJ2-7; v_gene: TRBV5-6; d_gene: -; abundance: many; CDR3aa: CASSLGSGAYEQYF; CDR3nt: TGTGCCAGCAGCTTGGGGTCAGGGGCCTACGAGCAGTACTTC
j_gene: TRBJ2-5; v_gene: TRBV6-5; d_gene: TRBD2; abundance: many; CDR3aa: CASGSGVHQETQYF; CDR3nt: TGTGCCAGCGGCAGCGGGGTTCACCAAGAGACCCAGTACTTC
j_gene: TRBJ2-5; v_gene: TRBV15; d_gene: -; abundance: many; CDR3aa: CATSRGGGVGETQYF; CDR3nt: TGTGCCACCAGCAGAGGGGGCGGGGTAGGGGAGACCCAGTACTTC
j_gene: TRBJ2-1; v_gene: TRBV9; d_gene: TRBD2; abundance: many; CDR3aa: CASSPRRTSGAQEQFF; CDR3nt: TGTGCCAGCAGCCCTCGCCGGACTAGCGGGGCTCAGGAGCAGTTCTTC
j_gene: TRBJ2-3; v_gene: TRBV6-2/TRBV6-3; d_gene: -; abundance: many; CDR3aa: CASSVPGRSTDTQYF; CDR3nt: TGTGCCAGCAGCGTCCCGGGGCGGAGCACAGATACGCAGTATTTT
j_gene: TRBJ2-5; v_gene: TRBV29-1; d_gene: TRBD1; abundance: few; CDR3aa: CSVDRGLGETQYF; CDR3nt: TGCAGCGTTGACAGGGGGCTGGGGGAGACCCAGTACTTC
j_gene: TRBJ2-3; v_gene: TRBV5-1; d_gene: -; abundance: many; CDR3aa: CASSLSGASTDTQYF; CDR3nt: TGCGCCAGCAGCTTGAGTGGGGCTAGCACAGATACGCAGTATTTT
j_gene: TRBJ2-3; v_gene: TRBV5-1; d_gene: -; abundance: many; CDR3aa: CASTGLQGYTQYF; CDR3nt: TGCGCCAGTACTGGTCTACAGGGTTATACGCAGTATTTT
j_gene: TRBJ2-1; v_gene: TRBV30; d_gene: -; abundance: many; CDR3aa: CAWSARGGSYNEQFF; CDR3nt: TGTGCCTGGAGTGCCAGGGGAGGGTCCTACAATGAGCAGTTCTTC
j_gene: TRBJ1-1; v_gene: TRBV3-1; d_gene: -; abundance: many; CDR3aa: CASSQLGREAFF; CDR3nt: TGTGCCAGCAGCCAACTCGGGCGGGAAGCTTTCTTT
j_gene: TRBJ2-5; v_gene: TRBV12-3/TRBV12-4; d_gene: -; abundance: many; CDR3aa: CASSFALETQYF; CDR3nt: TGTGCCAGCAGTTTTGCCCTGGAGACCCAGTACTTC
j_gene: TRBJ2-2; v_gene: TRBV3-1; d_gene: -; abundance: many; CDR3aa: CASSQVLFGTGELFF; CDR3nt: TGTGCCAGCAGCCAAGTTCTTTTTGGCACCGGGGAGCTGTTTTTT
j_gene: TRBJ2-4; v_gene: TRBV20-1; d_gene: -; abundance: many; CDR3aa: CSVLTDTKISKNIQYF; CDR3nt: TGCAGTGTATTAACGGACACAAAGATTTCCAAAAACATTCAGTACTTC
j_gene: TRBJ1-5; v_gene: TRBV15; d_gene: TRBD1; abundance: many; CDR3aa: CATSRDRVQPQHF; CDR3nt: TGTGCCACCAGCAGGGACAGGGTTCAGCCCCAGCATTTT
j_gene: TRBJ1-6; v_gene: TRBV27; d_gene: TRBD1; abundance: many; CDR3aa: CASKLGTGGLTPLHF; CDR3nt: TGTGCCAGCAAGCTCGGGACAGGGGGTTTGACACCCCTCCACTTT
j_gene: TRBJ2-5; v_gene: TRBV5-1; d_gene: -; abundance: many; CDR3aa: CASSFNQETQYF; CDR3nt: TGCGCCAGCAGCTTTAATCAAGAGACCCAGTACTTC
j_gene: TRBJ2-1; v_gene: TRBV3-1; d_gene: -; abundance: many; CDR3aa: CASSPTAGKLGEQFF; CDR3nt: TGTGCCAGCAGCCCCACCGCCGGCAAACTGGGTGAGCAGTTCTTC
j_gene: TRBJ1-1; v_gene: TRBV5-1; d_gene: -; abundance: many; CDR3aa: CASSLAGTMNTEAFF; CDR3nt: TGCGCCAGCAGCTTGGCCGGGACAATGAACACTGAAGCTTTCTTT
j_gene: TRBJ2-7; v_gene: TRBV27; d_gene: TRBD1; abundance: many; CDR3aa: CASRDRGTYEQYF; CDR3nt: TGTGCCAGCAGGGACAGGGGGACCTACGAGCAGTACTTC
j_gene: TRBJ2-7; v_gene: TRBV7-9; d_gene: TRBD2; abundance: many; CDR3aa: CASSLLAGGLSSYEQYF; CDR3nt: TGTGCCAGCAGCTTATTGGCGGGGGGCCTCAGCTCCTACGAGCAGTACTTC
j_gene: TRBJ2-2; v_gene: TRBV4-3; d_gene: TRBD2; abundance: many; CDR3aa: CASSQDTAGGTNTGELFF; CDR3nt: TGCGCCAGCAGCCAAGACACAGCGGGGGGGACGAACACCGGGGAGCTGTTTTTT
j_gene: TRBJ1-1; v_gene: TRBV10-3; d_gene: -; abundance: many; CDR3aa: CAAYGTANTEAFF; CDR3nt: TGTGCCGCGTACGGGACGGCGAACACTGAAGCTTTCTTT
j_gene: TRBJ1-6; v_gene: TRBV5-1; d_gene: -; abundance: many; CDR3aa: CASSLDGGGQPYNSPLHF; CDR3nt: TGCGCCAGCAGCTTGGATGGGGGAGGGCAGCCTTATAATTCACCCCTCCACTTT
j_gene: TRBJ2-3; v_gene: TRBV15; d_gene: -; abundance: many; CDR3aa: CATSRQVNPDTQYF; CDR3nt: TGTGCCACCAGCAGACAGGTTAATCCAGATACGCAGTATTTT
j_gene: TRBJ2-1; v_gene: TRBV10-3; d_gene: TRBD2; abundance: many; CDR3aa: CAIRASGGSSYNEQFF; CDR3nt: TGTGCCATCAGGGCTAGCGGGGGTAGCTCCTACAATGAGCAGTTCTTC
j_gene: TRBJ2-7; v_gene: TRBV9; d_gene: -; abundance: many; CDR3aa: CASSVGTVGSYEQYF; CDR3nt: TGTGCCAGCAGCGTAGGGACAGTAGGCTCCTACGAGCAGTACTTC
j_gene: TRBJ2-4; v_gene: TRBV7-2; d_gene: TRBD2; abundance: many; CDR3aa: CASSFELAGGVRYF; CDR3nt: TGTGCCAGCAGCTTCGAGCTAGCGGGGGGAGTTAGGTACTTC
j_gene: TRBJ1-1; v_gene: TRBV18; d_gene: TRBD1; abundance: many; CDR3aa: CASSRRQGEAFF; CDR3nt: TGTGCCAGCTCACGTAGACAGGGAGAGGCTTTCTTT
j_gene: TRBJ1-3; v_gene: TRBV20-1; d_gene: TRBD1; abundance: many; CDR3aa: CSALTGGSGNTIYF; CDR3nt: TGCAGTGCGTTGACAGGGGGCTCTGGAAACACCATATATTTT
j_gene: TRBJ1-2; v_gene: TRBV5-1; d_gene: TRBD1; abundance: -; CDR3aa: CASSANPGTGGDGYTF; CDR3nt: TGCGCCAGCAGCGCCAACCCCGGGACAGGGGGCGATGGCTACACCTTC